This TCR beta chain was sequenced in a study of shared clonotypes between healthy human individuals. As regards this clone: Its ends do not fully match the called genes, so a read error is possible. In the same sample, other DNA sequences code for this CDR3.

CDR3 length equals 15 residues. The germline V gene encodes CDR1 SQVTM and CDR2 ANQGSEA. Genomic DNA belonging to each subset was distributed in equal measure over several immunoSEQ plates. Data came from immunoSEQ multiplex PCR; TCRdb stores just in-frame clones and leaves some out. This table has approximately 480,000 clones, 60% to 80% appearing once. The rearrangement uses TRBV29-1 and TRBJ2-6, with D perhaps TRBD1 (6 bases). The sample comprised PBMCs. The receptor was derived from a woman aged 35 to 49 in good health. Some clones in this sample may be carry-over from other donors' samples. The CDR3 sequence is CSVELGQSGANVLTF. The DNA for the CDR3 is TGCAGCGTTGAACTGGGACAATCTGGGGCCAACGTCCTTACTTTC. Supplemented by reference TRBV29-1 and TRBJ2-6, the full variable domain reads SAVISQKPSRDICQRGTSLTIQCQVDSQVTMMFWYRQQPGQSLTLIATANQGSEATYESGFVIDKFPISRPNLTFSTLTVSNMSPEDSSIYLCSVELGQSGANVLTFGAGSRLTVL.